This T cell receptor beta chain was identified in a study of a mutant IDH1 vaccine in newly diagnosed glioma. Study-level information: Earlier therapy was either radiotherapy, temozolomide, or both, and most got both.

As concerns this clone: Antigen specificity is unknown.

TCRdb's copy holds only in-frame clones and misses some; the assay was immunoSEQ multiplex PCR. The table includes roughly 19,000 clones, 70% to 85% detected once. Time point meaning: baseline, week 1 (first vaccination visit). The treatment here: pre-vaccination baseline after standard-of-care therapy. Per germline, CDR1 SGHRS and CDR2 YFSETQ. V shed 10 bases and J shed 0 bases, with 14 bases lying between them. The CDR3 has 14 residues. Findings and caveats of the study: Of all patients, 93.3% showed vaccine-induced immune responses. Changes in the top peripheral T cell clonotypes seemingly had no bearing on pseudoprogression.

The chain recombines TRBV5-1 with TRBJ2-1; D uncertain. The sequence was obtained from a man aged 40-50 years with glioma. Sequences were derived from PBMCs, sampled from a glioma patient treated with radiotherapy, temozolomide or both. The CDR3: CAGLTVSSYNEQFF. The DNA for the CDR3 is TGCGCCGGTCTTACGGTAAGCTCCTACAATGAGCAGTTCTTC.